Below are 28 T cell receptor beta chains sequenced from a single sample in a study of T-cell reconstitution after alpha-beta-depleted transplantation in children. During its preparation, the TCRbeta library received unique molecular identifiers. TCRdb passed the PCR reads through MiXCR, listing each CDR3 protein once. There are some 830,000 distinct CDR3 sequences in the sample; approximately 15% occur only once, and about 4.6% lies in the top ten. Sequenced material: PBMCs, mostly from graft donor cells, taken 360 days after TCRalphabeta/CD19-depleted stem cell transplant. Receptor source: a male patient aged 10 to 17 who had a stem cell transplant for acute lymphoblastic leukemia, so the T cells may come from the graft donor.

This clonotype was counted only a few times. The chain recombines TRBV29-1 with TRBJ2-5, with D possibly matching TRBD1 (5 bases). The length of the CDR3 is 13 residues. The V gene's germline CDR1 is SQVTM and CDR2 ANQGSEA. Trimming took 3 bases from V and 4 from J, leaving 12 bases between them. The CDR3: CSVDGRVGETQYF. The CDR3 bases are TGCAGCGTTGATGGCAGGGTCGGAGAGACCCAGTACTTC.

The table lists this clonotype with many counts. This chain uses TRBV3-1 with TRBJ2-1; 11 bases are shared with TRBD2. CDR3 size: 15 residues. Losses at the gene ends were 4 bases for V and 5 bases for J; bases not matched to a gene: 4. The germline V gene encodes CDR1 LGHDT and CDR2 YNNKEL (reference sequence). The DNA of the CDR3 is TGTGCCAGCAGCCGCGGACTAGCGGGCCACAATGAGCAGTTCTTC. Translated, it gives CASSRGLAGHNEQFF.

This clonotype came up many times. This sequence joins TRBV29-1 and TRBJ2-2, with TRBD2 as a possible D gene (5 bases). The CDR3 totals 14 residues. Trimming shortened V by 4 bases and J by 3 bases, and 12 bases separated the two germline ends. Germline CDR1 reads SQVTM; CDR2 reads ANQGSEA. CDR3 sequence: CSVGARGYTGELFF. CDR3 DNA sequence: TGCAGCGTTGGGGCACGGGGATACACCGGGGAGCTGTTTTTT.

The V call is TRBV5-1, the J call TRBJ1-1, with TRBD1 matching over 8 bases. Germline lookup yields CDR1 SGHRS and CDR2 YFSETQ. Unmatched junction bases numbered 3, after V lost 1 base and J lost 4 bases. The CDR3 runs 14 residues. CDR3 DNA: TGCGCCAGCAGCTTGCACAGGGGGACCACTGAAGCTTTCTTT. Protein product: CASSLHRGTTEAFF.

The J gene is TRBJ2-3, the V gene TRBV15; 9 bases agree with TRBD2. This CDR3 spans 17 amino acids. The germline V gene encodes CDR1 LNHNV and CDR2 YYDKDF (reference sequence). The ends lost 1 base at V and 4 bases at J; junction bases unmatched: 9. The CDR3 loop is CATSRGVAGVSADTQYF. In DNA form, the CDR3 reads TGTGCCACCAGCAGAGGCGTAGCGGGAGTAAGCGCAGATACGCAGTATTTT.

This clonotype was picked up a small number of times. The V call is TRBV12-3 or TRBV12-4, the J call TRBJ1-1; tentatively, D is TRBD1 (5 bases). This CDR3 spans 11 amino acids. Trimming removed 6 bases at V and 11 bases at J, with 13 bases between. The CDR3 loop reads CASSPGTAAFF. CDR3 coding DNA: TGTGCCAGCAGCCCAGGGACGGCGGCTTTCTTT.

In this sample, this clonotype turned up a few times. This chain uses TRBV24-1 with TRBJ2-3, with 7 bases fitting TRBD2. The CDR3 has 15 residues. Germline CDR1 and CDR2: KGHDR and SFDVKD. V lost 7 bases and J lost 2; bases outside the gene matches: 8. The CDR3 coding sequence is TGTGCCACCAGCGATCCACTAGCGATCACAGATACGCAGTATTTT. As protein: CATSDPLAITDTQYF.

V gene TRBV25-1 combines with J gene TRBJ2-5; the D is unclear. The CDR3 totals 12 residues. The V end lost 1 base, the J end lost 3 bases, and 3 bases lay between the germline ends. Germline V lookup: CDR1 MGHDK, CDR2 SYGVNS. CDR3 in DNA: TGTGCCAGCAGTGAATTGGAAGAGACCCAGTACTTC. Its translation is CASSELEETQYF. Full variable domain (missing parts from reference TRBV25-1 and TRBJ2-5): EADIYQTPRYLVIGTGKKITLECSQTMGHDKMYWYQQDPGMELHLIHYSYGVNSTEKGDLSSESTVSRIRTEHFPLTLESARPSHTSQYLCASSELEETQYFGPGTRLLVL.

About this clonotype: At one of its ends the junction is not consistent with the germline gene, which may arise from a read error. The genes are TRBV20-1 and TRBJ1-2; 9 bases agree with TRBD1. This CDR3 is 12 amino acids long. The germline CDR1 and CDR2 sequences are DFQATT and SNEGSKA (reference sequence). CDR3 nucleotide sequence: TGCAGTGCAAACTTCCGGGACAGGGAACCTTGCTTC. Protein sequence: CSANFRDREPCF.

This clonotype was seen only a few times. V gene TRBV11-2 combines with J gene TRBJ2-2, with 9 positions matching TRBD1. Germline V CDR1 and CDR2: SGHAT, FQNNGV. Trimming at V came to 3 bases and at J to 3 bases, leaving 8 bases not matched to a gene. CDR3 length: 17 amino acids. The DNA of the CDR3 is TGTGCCAGCAGCTTCAGACAGGGGGGGAGCCACACCGGGGAGCTGTTTTTT. It is translated as CASSFRQGGSHTGELFF.

The chain couples TRBV5-1 to TRBJ2-6; the D gene is possibly TRBD1 (5 bases). CDR1 and CDR2 (germline): SGHRS, YFSETQ. The V and J ends lost 0 bases and 1 base respectively, with 17 bases between them. CDR3 length: 19 residues. This chain's CDR3 is CASSLAHGRVLSGANVLTF. As DNA, the CDR3 is TGCGCCAGCAGCTTGGCCCATGGCAGGGTGCTTTCTGGGGCCAACGTCCTGACTTTC.

The chain combines TRBV7-8 with TRBJ2-3; D gene ambiguous. CDR1 and CDR2 from the germline V gene are SGHVS and FQNEAQ. This CDR3 is built from 15 residues. V was shortened by 1 base and J by 5 bases, with 13 bases between the two germline ends. The CDR3 is CASSLDYGQVDTQYF. The CDR3 bases are TGTGCCAGCAGCTTAGATTACGGGCAGGTAGATACGCAGTATTTT.

This sequence joins TRBV18 and TRBJ2-3; D might be TRBD1 (6 bases). Trimming stripped 3 bases from V and 0 bases from J, with 10 bases between. The V gene's germline CDR1 is KGHSH and CDR2 LQKENI. The CDR3 covers 15 residues. CDR3 DNA sequence: TGTGCCAGCTCACCGGCAGGGGACAGCACAGATACGCAGTATTTT. Translated, it gives CASSPAGDSTDTQYF.

This chain joins TRBV6-1 and TRBJ2-7, with TRBD2 matching 9 bases. V lost 5 bases to trimming and J lost 4 bases; unmatched junction nucleotides: 3. The CDR3 loop spans 13 amino acids. Germline assignment: CDR1 MNHNS and CDR2 SASEGT. CDR3 sequence (DNA): TGTGCCAGCAGTCCCCTAGCGGGATACGAGCAGTACTTC. Translated, it gives CASSPLAGYEQYF.

The chain employs TRBV12-3 or TRBV12-4 and TRBJ2-3; 10 bases match TRBD2. The J segment lost 1 base and the V segment lost 8 bases, leaving 3 bases of the junction unmatched. The length of the CDR3 is 14 residues. The CDR3, as DNA: TGTGCCAGCTACACTAGCGGGGGCACAGATACGCAGTATTTT. Protein product: CASYTSGGTDTQYF.

The chain joins TRBV14 to TRBJ2-7; D unresolved. Trimming stripped 0 bases from V and 2 bases from J, with 14 bases between. Germline loops: CDR1 SGHDN, CDR2 FVKESK. The CDR3 runs to 16 residues. CDR3: CASSQDITQWTYEQYF. For the CDR3, the DNA is TGTGCCAGCAGCCAAGATATTACACAGTGGACCTACGAGCAGTACTTC.

This clonotype was seen a handful of times. The rearrangement links TRBV6-5 to TRBJ1-1; D gene ambiguous. The CDR3 length is 16 residues. Trimming shortened V by 0 bases and J by 1 base, and 12 bases separated the two germline ends. Looked up from germline, CDR1 is MNHEY and CDR2 is SVGAGI. The CDR3 DNA is TGTGCCAGCAGTTACTCGCCCCCTCCGGAGAACACTGAAGCTTTCTTT. Translating gives CASSYSPPPENTEAFF.

This clonotype showed up just once. This chain joins TRBV7-9 and TRBJ2-2; D remains unclear. The CDR3 is 16 residues long. The V and J ends lost 1 base and 6 bases respectively, with 15 bases between them. In germline, CDR1 is SEHNR, CDR2 FQNEAQ (reference sequence). The CDR3 protein is CASSLEALQRAGELFF. The CDR3 nucleotides read TGTGCCAGCAGCTTAGAGGCTCTACAAAGGGCCGGGGAGCTGTTTTTT.

This clonotype was seen a few times. The chain couples TRBV29-1 to TRBJ1-1; the D gene is possibly TRBD1 (6 bases). The germline gives CDR1 SQVTM, CDR2 ANQGSEA. V was shortened by 6 bases and J by 0 bases, with 14 bases between the two germline ends. The CDR3 runs 14 residues. The CDR3 spells CSVEHRVVNTEAFF. The CDR3 DNA is TGCAGCGTCGAGCACAGGGTGGTGAACACTGAAGCTTTCTTT.

The chain has TRBV5-1 and TRBJ2-7; D is perhaps TRBD1 (7 bases). The CDR3 loop spans 18 amino acids. Trimming pared 0 bases from V and 3 bases from J, leaving 22 bases between. Germline assignment: CDR1 SGHRS and CDR2 YFSETQ. CDR3 in DNA: TGCGCCAGCAGCTTGGGCGGAGGGGGCCGGGACTTACACTACGAGCAGTACTTC. This translates into CASSLGGGGRDLHYEQYF.

This clonotype turned up a few times. The V call is TRBV5-1, the J call TRBJ2-5; TRBD2 aligns across 13 bases. V lost 2 bases to trimming and J lost 0 bases; unmatched junction nucleotides: 7. The CDR3 spans 18 residues. Looked up from germline, CDR1 is SGHRS and CDR2 is YFSETQ. Written as DNA, the CDR3 is TGCGCCAGCAGCTTCGGGACTAGCGGGACGGCGTACCAAGAGACCCAGTACTTC. This gives the protein CASSFGTSGTAYQETQYF.

This clonotype was seen only a few times. The chain is built from TRBV29-1 and TRBJ1-1; D is uncertain. Trimming took 3 bases from V and 0 from J, leaving 11 bases between them. Germline CDR1 reads SQVTM; CDR2 reads ANQGSEA. The CDR3 runs to 14 residues. The CDR3 DNA reads TGCAGCGTTGATTTAGGACCGGTGAACACTGAAGCTTTCTTT. This encodes CSVDLGPVNTEAFF. Combining the CDR3 with reference TRBV29-1 and TRBJ1-1 gives the whole variable domain SAVISQKPSRDICQRGTSLTIQCQVDSQVTMMFWYRQQPGQSLTLIATANQGSEATYESGFVIDKFPISRPNLTFSTLTVSNMSPEDSSIYLCSVDLGPVNTEAFFGQGTRLTVV.

Only a few counts were recorded for this clonotype. The chain joins TRBV9 to TRBJ2-2; 11 positions agree with TRBD2. V lost 4 bases, J lost 5 bases, and 16 bases stayed unmatched. CDR3 size: 19 residues. CDR1 and CDR2 from the germline V gene are SGDLS and YYNGEE. The CDR3 bases are TGTGCCAGCAGCTCAAGCTTGACTAGCGGGAAGGGTGTGACCGGGGAGCTGTTTTTT. It codes for CASSSSLTSGKGVTGELFF.

This clonotype was seen a few times. The V gene is TRBV12-3 or TRBV12-4, the J gene TRBJ2-1; 10 nucleotides agree with TRBD2. V lost 2 bases to trimming and J lost 5 bases; unmatched junction nucleotides: 6. There are 16 residues in the CDR3. The CDR3 nucleotides read TGTGCCAGCAGTTTAAGGGCGCTAGCGGGAGACAATGAGCAGTTCTTC. Translating it yields CASSLRALAGDNEQFF.

This clonotype was picked up a small number of times. The CDR3 region has the DNA TGTGCCAGCAGTTTAGGGGCTAGCGTCTATGAGCAGTTCTTC. It encodes CASSLGASVYEQFF. V usage is TRBV12-3 or TRBV12-4 and J usage is TRBJ2-1; D perhaps matches TRBD2 (6 bases). The V gene lost 1 base and the J gene lost 8 bases, with 12 bases spanning the gap. There are 14 residues in the CDR3.

This clonotype was seen a handful of times. V usage is TRBV7-9 and J usage is TRBJ2-5; D is unclear. The CDR3 spans 15 residues. CDR1 and CDR2 from the germline V gene are SEHNR and FQNEAQ (reference sequence). The germline V and J ends were trimmed by 1 base and 4 bases, with 13 bases remaining between them. This chain's CDR3 is CASSLVKGYGETQYF. The CDR3 nucleotides are TGTGCCAGCAGCTTAGTTAAAGGGTATGGAGAGACCCAGTACTTC.

This clonotype was detected many times. The chain couples TRBV5-4 to TRBJ2-1; TRBD2 agrees at 12 bases. Germline CDR1 reads SGHNT; CDR2 reads YYREEE (reference sequence). This CDR3 region has 19 residues. J gave up 8 bases and V 0 bases, and 15 bases lay outside the gene matches. CDR3 residues: CASSLELAGGLFGTDEQFF. CDR3 DNA: TGTGCCAGCAGCTTGGAACTAGCGGGAGGTCTCTTCGGGACAGATGAGCAGTTCTTC.

This clonotype was picked up a small number of times. The rearrangement links TRBV6-5 to TRBJ2-3, with 13 bases lining up with TRBD2. Germline V gene sequence: CDR1 MNHEY, CDR2 SVGAGI. Trimming at V came to 2 bases and at J to 2 bases, leaving 7 bases not matched to a gene. The length of the CDR3 is 18 residues. The DNA of the CDR3 is TGTGCCAGCAGTTACGGGACTAGCGGGATTCCTCACACAGATACGCAGTATTTT. It specifies CASSYGTSGIPHTDTQYF.